This T cell receptor beta chain was obtained from a study of control samples from healthy donors and cancer patients. This CDR3 region has 15 residues. The junction had 2 bases not matched to a gene; V was cut back by 1 base and J by 6 bases. The germline V gene encodes CDR1 MNHNS and CDR2 SASEGT. Libraries were prepared by immunoSEQ multiplex PCR; TCRdb keeps only in-frame clonotypes and omits some of them. In the table there are 150,000 to 200,000 clones, around 96% of which are singletons. The chain employs TRBV6-1 and TRBJ1-5; 11 bases align to TRBD1. This sequence originates from a middle-aged woman in good health. The sequenced material came from blood. The CDR3 sequence is CASSEGTGGVQPQHF. The CDR3 DNA reads as TGTGCCAGCAGTGAAGGGACAGGGGGCGTTCAGCCCCAGCATTTT.